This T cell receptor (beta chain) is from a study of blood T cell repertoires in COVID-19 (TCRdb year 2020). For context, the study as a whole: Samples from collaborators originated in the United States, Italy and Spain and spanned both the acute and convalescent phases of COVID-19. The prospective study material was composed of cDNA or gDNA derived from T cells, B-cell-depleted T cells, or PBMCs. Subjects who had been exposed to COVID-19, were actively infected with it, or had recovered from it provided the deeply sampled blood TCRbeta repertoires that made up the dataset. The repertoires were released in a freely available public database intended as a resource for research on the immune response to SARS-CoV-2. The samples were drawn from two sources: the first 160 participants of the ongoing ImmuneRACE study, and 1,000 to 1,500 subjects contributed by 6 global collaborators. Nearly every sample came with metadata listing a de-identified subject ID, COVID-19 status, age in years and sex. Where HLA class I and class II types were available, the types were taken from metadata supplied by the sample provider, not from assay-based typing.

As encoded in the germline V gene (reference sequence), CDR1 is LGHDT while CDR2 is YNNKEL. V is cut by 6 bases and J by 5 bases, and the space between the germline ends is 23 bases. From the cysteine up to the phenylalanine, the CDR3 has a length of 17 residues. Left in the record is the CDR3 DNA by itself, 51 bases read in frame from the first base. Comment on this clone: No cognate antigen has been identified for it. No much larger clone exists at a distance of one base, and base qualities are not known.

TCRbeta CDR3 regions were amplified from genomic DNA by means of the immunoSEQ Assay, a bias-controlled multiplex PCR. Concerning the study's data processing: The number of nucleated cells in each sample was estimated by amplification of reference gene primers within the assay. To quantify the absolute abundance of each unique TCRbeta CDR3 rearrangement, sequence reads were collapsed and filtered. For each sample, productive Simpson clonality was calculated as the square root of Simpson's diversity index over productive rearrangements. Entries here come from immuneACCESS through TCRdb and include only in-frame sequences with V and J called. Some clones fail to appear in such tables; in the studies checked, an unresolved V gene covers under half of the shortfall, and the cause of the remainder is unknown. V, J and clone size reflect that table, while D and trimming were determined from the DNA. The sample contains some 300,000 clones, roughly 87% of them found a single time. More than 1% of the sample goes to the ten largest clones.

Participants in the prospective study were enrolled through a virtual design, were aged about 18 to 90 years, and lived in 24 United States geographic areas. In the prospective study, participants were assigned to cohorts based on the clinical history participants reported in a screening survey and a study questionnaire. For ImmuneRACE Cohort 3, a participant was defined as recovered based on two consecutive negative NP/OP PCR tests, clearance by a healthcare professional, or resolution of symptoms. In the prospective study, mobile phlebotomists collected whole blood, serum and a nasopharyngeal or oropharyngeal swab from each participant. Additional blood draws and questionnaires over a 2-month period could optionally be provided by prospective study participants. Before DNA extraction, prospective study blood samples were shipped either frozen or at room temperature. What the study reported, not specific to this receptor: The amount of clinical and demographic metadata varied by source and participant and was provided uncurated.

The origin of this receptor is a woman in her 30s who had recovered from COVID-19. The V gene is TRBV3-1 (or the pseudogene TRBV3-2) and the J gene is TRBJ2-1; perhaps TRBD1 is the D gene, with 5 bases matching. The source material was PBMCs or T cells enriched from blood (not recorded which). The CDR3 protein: CASRPSDRTLEDNEQFF. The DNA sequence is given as TGTGCCAGCAGACCTTCCGACAGAACCCTAGAAGACAATGAGCAGTTCTTC.